Shown below are 17 T cell receptor beta chains from a single sample sequenced in a study of OX40 agonist ivuxolimab in advanced cancers. Libraries were prepared by immunoSEQ multiplex PCR; TCRdb keeps only in-frame clonotypes and omits some of them. The profile covers over 85,000 clones, with approximately 80% appearing a single time and roughly 1.5% taken by the ten largest. The sample was CD4+ or CD8+ T cells sorted from blood, taken in a trial of the OX40 agonist ivuxolimab. The source of these receptors is an adult with an advanced solid tumor such as melanoma, head and neck, liver or kidney cancer.

The table lists this clone with a few counts. The chain employs TRBV5-1 and TRBJ1-1; 8 nucleotides agree with TRBD1. V trimming: 5 bases; J trimming: 4 bases; junction bases outside the gene matches: 16. CDR1 and CDR2 from the germline V gene are SGHRS and YFSETQ. This CDR3 spans 17 amino acids. The CDR3 loop reads CASSLIRGTGLGTEAFF. CDR3 coding DNA: TGCGCCAGCAGTTTAATAAGAGGGACAGGTCTGGGCACTGAAGCTTTCTTT.

The gene calls are TRBV28 and TRBJ2-5, with TRBD1 identical over 7 bases. This CDR3 has 14 residues. Losses at the gene ends were 3 bases for V and 4 bases for J; bases not matched to a gene: 5. CDR1 is MDHEN, CDR2 SYDVKM, per germline. CDR3 coding DNA: TGTGCCAGCAGTTTGACAGGGAATGGAGAGACCCAGTACTTC. Protein: CASSLTGNGETQYF.

The CDR3 DNA is TGTGCCAGCAGGCCTGTGTGGGGTTCTTACGAGCAGTACTTC. It specifies CASRPVWGSYEQYF. The V call is TRBV2, the J call TRBJ2-7; D unresolved. Trimming removed 6 bases from V and 4 bases from J, with 16 bases in between. This CDR3 spans 14 amino acids. Germline CDR1 is SNHLY and CDR2 is FYNNEI. The complete variable domain, with remaining parts taken from reference TRBV2 and TRBJ2-7, reads EPEVTQTPSHQVTQMGQEVILRCVPISNHLYFYWYRQILGQKVEFLVSFYNNEISEKSEIFDDQFSVERPDGSNFTLKIRSTKLEDSAMYFCASRPVWGSYEQYFGPGTRLTVT.

The CDR3 region is CASSQKTNTGELFF. The CDR3 region has the DNA TGTGCCAGCTCCCAGAAGACTAACACCGGGGAGCTGTTTTTT. This rearrangement joins TRBV18 to TRBJ2-2; no clear D. CDR3 length: 14 residues. Germline CDR1 and CDR2: KGHSH and LQKENI. The V and J ends lost 6 bases and 2 bases respectively, with 10 bases between them.

This clone was found a few times. The CDR3 coding sequence is TGTGCCAGCAGCCAGCAGCAGGGTTCGGATGAGCAGTTCTTC. This encodes CASSQQQGSDEQFF. V usage is TRBV4-2 and J usage is TRBJ2-1; maybe TRBD1 (5 bases). Trimming took 3 bases from V and 8 from J, leaving 14 bases between them. CDR3 length: 14 residues. Germline CDR1 LGHNA, CDR2 YNFKEQ.

The chain combines TRBV5-1 with TRBJ2-3; D ambiguous. Germline V gene lookup returns CDR1 SGHRS and CDR2 YFSETQ. The CDR3 runs to 14 residues. Trimming stripped 1 base from V and 2 bases from J, with 8 bases between. The CDR3 reads CASSLSDPTDTQYF. The CDR3 region has the DNA TGCGCCAGCAGCTTGAGCGACCCCACAGATACGCAGTATTTT.

This chain uses TRBV19 with TRBJ1-1, with 8 bases lining up with TRBD1. There are 16 residues in the CDR3. The germline V gene encodes CDR1 LNHDA and CDR2 SQIVND (reference sequence). V shed 5 bases and J 3 bases; nucleotides not matched to a gene: 11. CDR3 residues: CASSPPIDRGYTEAFF. The CDR3 DNA reads as TGTGCCAGTAGTCCCCCCATTGACAGGGGTTACACTGAAGCTTTCTTT.

This sequence joins TRBV27 and TRBJ2-5; 7 bases fit TRBD1. The CDR3 covers 14 residues. With 4 bases clipped from V and 5 bases from J, the junction kept 7 bases outside the gene matches. Germline CDR1 and CDR2: MNHEY and SMNVEV (reference sequence). CDR3 sequence: CASSSYRGPETQYF. CDR3 in DNA: TGTGCCAGCAGTTCCTACAGGGGACCGGAGACCCAGTACTTC.

The chain has TRBV6-5 and TRBJ2-7; D remains ambiguous. Germline V gene data show CDR1 as MNHEY and CDR2 as SVGAGI. The CDR3 consists of 14 residues. V was cut by 6 bases and J by 0 bases, with 12 bases left in between. The CDR3 spells CASRARYTSYEQYF. The CDR3 DNA reads as TGTGCCAGCAGAGCGAGGTACACCTCCTACGAGCAGTACTTC.

This chain uses TRBV7-2 with TRBJ1-5, with 8 bases fitting TRBD1. The germline V gene has CDR1 SGHTA and CDR2 FQGNSA. The CDR3 loop spans 16 amino acids. With 5 bases clipped from V and 3 bases from J, the junction kept 9 bases outside the gene matches. This CDR3 reads CASSPDRGWVNQPQHF. For the CDR3, the DNA is TGTGCCAGCAGCCCCGACAGGGGTTGGGTCAATCAGCCCCAGCATTTT.

V is TRBV28 and J is TRBJ2-7, with D uncertain. This CDR3 spans 11 amino acids. Deletions cut 2 bases from V and 9 bases from J, with 8 bases between. Germline V gene sequence: CDR1 MDHEN, CDR2 SYDVKM. The CDR3 reads CASSLTSGQYF. CDR3 bases: TGTGCCAGCAGTTTAACGTCAGGGCAGTACTTC. The variable domain in full, with the rest retrieved from reference TRBV28 and TRBJ2-7, is DVKVTQSSRYLVKRTGEKVFLECVQDMDHENMFWYRQDPGLGLRLIYFSYDVKMKEKGDIPEGYSVSREKKERFSLILESASTNQTSMYLCASSLTSGQYFGPGTRLTVT.

The chain has TRBV12-5 and TRBJ1-1; D ambiguous. Germline values: CDR1 LGHNT, CDR2 FRNRAP. CDR3 length: 15 amino acids. Deletions cut 3 bases from V and 1 base from J, with 12 bases between. The CDR3 DNA reads TGTGCTAGTGGTTTAATGTCAGGACCGAACACTGAAGCTTTCTTT. It codes for CASGLMSGPNTEAFF.

Of note for this clone: The sample holds other DNA sequences that translate to the same CDR3. The chain employs TRBV5-1 and TRBJ2-2; maybe TRBD2 (7 bases). Between the trimmed V and J ends, which lost 4 bases and 6 bases, there was a span of 19 bases. From germline, CDR1 is SGHRS and CDR2 YFSETQ. This CDR3 has 16 residues. In nucleotides, the CDR3 is TGCGCCAGCAGCGGGGGGGGGCGGGAGTCCGCCGGGGAGCTGTTTTTT. It specifies CASSGGGRESAGELFF.

The rearrangement joins TRBV27 to TRBJ1-3, with D possibly being TRBD1 (6 bases). Germline CDR1 reads MNHEY; CDR2 reads SMNVEV (reference sequence). V lost 8 bases, J lost 3 bases, and 14 bases lay in between. CDR3 length equals 14 residues. The CDR3 nucleotides read TGTGCCAGCCTCGGGGGCCTGCTTGGAAACACCATATATTTT. Protein product: CASLGGLLGNTIYF.

V gene TRBV5-1 combines with J gene TRBJ2-7; D is perhaps TRBD1 (6 bases). This CDR3 is built from 15 residues. Trimming removed 0 bases from V and 5 bases from J, with 15 bases in between. The V gene's germline CDR1 is SGHRS and CDR2 YFSETQ. The CDR3 loop reads CASSLGQARRDEQYF. In DNA, the CDR3 is TGCGCCAGCAGCTTGGGACAGGCCCGGCGGGACGAGCAGTACTTC.

The chain couples TRBV6-5 to TRBJ1-1, with a tentative D call TRBD1 (5 bases). CDR1 MNHEY and CDR2 SVGAGI come from the germline V gene. The CDR3 is made up of 12 amino acids. The V and J ends lost 6 bases and 3 bases respectively, with 8 bases between them. As DNA, the CDR3 is TGTGCCAGCAGACTGGGGGACACTGAAGCTTTCTTT. Its translation: CASRLGDTEAFF.

This chain uses TRBV19 with TRBJ2-1; D gene unclear. CDR3 length: 14 amino acids. Germline loops: CDR1 LNHDA, CDR2 SQIVND (reference sequence). Trimming pared 7 bases from V and 0 bases from J, leaving 10 bases between. The CDR3 DNA reads as TGTGCCAGTAAAGAGAAGGGCTCCTACAATGAGCAGTTCTTC. Residues: CASKEKGSYNEQFF.